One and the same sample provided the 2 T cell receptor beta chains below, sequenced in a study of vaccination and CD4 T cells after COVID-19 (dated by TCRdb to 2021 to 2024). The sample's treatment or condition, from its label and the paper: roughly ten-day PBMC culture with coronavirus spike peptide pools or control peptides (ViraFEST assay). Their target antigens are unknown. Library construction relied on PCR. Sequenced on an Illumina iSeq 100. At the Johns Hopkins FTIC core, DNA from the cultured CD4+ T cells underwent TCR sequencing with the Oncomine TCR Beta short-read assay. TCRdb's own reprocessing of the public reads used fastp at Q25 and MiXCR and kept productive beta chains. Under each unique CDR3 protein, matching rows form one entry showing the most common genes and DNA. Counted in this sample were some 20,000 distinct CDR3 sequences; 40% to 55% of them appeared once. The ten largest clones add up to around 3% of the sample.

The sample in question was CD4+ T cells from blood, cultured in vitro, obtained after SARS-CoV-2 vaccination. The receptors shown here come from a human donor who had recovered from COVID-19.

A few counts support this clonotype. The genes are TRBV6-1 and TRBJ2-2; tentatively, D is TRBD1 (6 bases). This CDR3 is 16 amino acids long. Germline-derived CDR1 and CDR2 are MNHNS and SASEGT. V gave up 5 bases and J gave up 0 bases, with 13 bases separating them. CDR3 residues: CASSTPRGTNTGELFF. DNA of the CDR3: TGTGCCAGCAGTACCCCCAGGGGTACGAACACCGGGGAGCTGTTTTTT.

The CDR3: CASSSRGTDTQYF. For the CDR3, the DNA is TGTGCCAGCAGTTCGAGGGGCACAGATACGCAGTATTTT. The V call is TRBV12-3 or TRBV12-4, the J call TRBJ2-3; D is possibly TRBD2 (5 bases). This CDR3 has 13 residues. Between the trimmed V and J ends, which lost 4 bases and 1 base, there was a span of 6 bases.